A single sample is the source of the 27 T cell receptor beta chains below, sequenced in a study of beta chain features in type 1 diabetes. Whole-study results and caveats: In all four CD4+ subsets, TCRB CDR3 length was significantly, moderately reduced in type 1 diabetes.

The study reverse transcribed the entire isolated RNA, so it sequenced expressed TCRB transcripts. Measured with immunoSEQ multiplex PCR; TCRdb has only the in-frame clones, and not every one. The sample records 45,000 to 65,000 clones, about 50% being singletons. These TCRs' antigens remain unknown. The sequenced material came from Tregs from blood. These receptors were collected from a woman aged 40-49 years with type 1 diabetes.

This clone was detected ten times or more. The V and J genes are TRBV7-2 and TRBJ1-5, with 9 nucleotides matching TRBD1. The CDR3 spans 15 residues. V trimming: 0 bases; J trimming: 7 bases; junction bases outside the gene matches: 4. The germline CDR1 and CDR2 sequences are SGHTA and FQGNSA. Here the CDR3 reads CASSLAQGARQPQHF. The CDR3 nucleotides read TGTGCCAGCAGCTTAGCACAGGGGGCTAGGCAGCCCCAGCATTTT.

There are a few counts of this clone. V and J are TRBV12-5 and TRBJ1-2; D is possibly TRBD1 (6 bases). Trimming cost V 3 bases and J 8 bases, with 13 bases left between them. Per germline, CDR1 LGHNT and CDR2 FRNRAP. The CDR3 consists of 13 residues. The CDR3 DNA reads TGTGCTAGTGGTTTCCAGGGGACGAGAGGCTACACCTTC. Its protein product is CASGFQGTRGYTF.

This clone came up a few times. The chain recombines TRBV7-2 with TRBJ2-7, with 9 nucleotides matching TRBD1. V lost 1 base to trimming and J lost 0 bases; unmatched junction nucleotides: 1. This CDR3 comprises 15 residues. Germline assignment: CDR1 SGHTA and CDR2 FQGNSA. DNA for the CDR3: TGTGCCAGCAGCTTAGGGGACAGGGTCTCCTACGAGCAGTACTTC. Translated: CASSLGDRVSYEQYF.

The chain is built from TRBV7-2 and TRBJ1-5; 7 positions match TRBD1. The CDR3 contains 16 residues. J was trimmed by 2 bases and V by 3 bases; bases with no gene match: 7. The germline V gene encodes CDR1 SGHTA and CDR2 FQGNSA. Here the CDR3 DNA reads TGTGCCAGCAGCTTGGAGACAGGGAAGGGCAATCAGCCCCAGCATTTT. It specifies CASSLETGKGNQPQHF.

The chain links TRBV5-1 to TRBJ2-3; no definite D call. Trimming took off 0 bases at V and 2 bases at J, with 7 bases between the two ends. Germline CDR1 SGHRS, CDR2 YFSETQ. This CDR3 spans 14 amino acids. The CDR3 here is CASSLARFTDTQYF. The CDR3 DNA sequence: TGCGCCAGCAGCTTGGCCCGTTTCACAGATACGCAGTATTTT.

The CDR3 region is CASYRWLAGRGAGELFF. The DNA of the CDR3 is TGTGCCAGTTACCGGTGGCTAGCGGGACGAGGAGCCGGGGAGCTGTTTTTT. The gene calls are TRBV19 and TRBJ2-2, with 9 bases fitting TRBD2. This CDR3 has 17 residues. Germline V lookup: CDR1 LNHDA, CDR2 SQIVND (reference sequence). Losses at the gene ends were 8 bases for V and 6 bases for J; bases not matched to a gene: 16. The whole variable domain, remainder taken from reference TRBV19 and TRBJ2-2, is DGGITQSPKYLFRKEGQNVTLSCEQNLNHDAMYWYRQDPGQGLRLIYYSQIVNDFQKGDIAEGYSVSREKKESFPLTVTSAQKNPTAFYLCASYRWLAGRGAGELFFGEGSRLTVL.

The V call is TRBV4-3, the J call TRBJ1-6; TRBD1 agrees at 8 bases. CDR1 and CDR2 (germline): LGHNA, YSLEER. The trim removed 0 bases at V and 7 bases at J, leaving 5 bases unmatched. The CDR3 has 16 amino acids. The CDR3 reads CASSQESDRGNSPLHF. For the CDR3, the DNA is TGCGCCAGCAGCCAAGAATCAGACAGGGGAAATTCACCCCTCCACTTT.

The chain employs TRBV10-3 and TRBJ2-1; 12 bases are shared with TRBD2. CDR3 length: 14 residues. Germline CDR1 and CDR2: ENHRY and SYGVKD. Trimming cost V 0 bases and J 10 bases; bases outside gene matches: 1. The CDR3 is CAISESGTSGEQFF. The CDR3 DNA follows: TGTGCCATCAGTGAGTCGGGGACTAGCGGGGAGCAGTTCTTC.

This chain connects TRBV7-2 to TRBJ2-5, with 12 bases lining up with TRBD2. The J call is uncertain, as TRBJ2-7 better fits the DNA end. The CDR3 contains 18 residues. Germline CDR1 and CDR2: SGHTA and FQGNSA. The CDR3 DNA is TGTGCCAGCAGCTTAGTGGGGTCTAGCGGGGGGGCCTCCTACGAGCAGTACTTC. It encodes CASSLVGSSGGASYEQYF.

The rearrangement joins TRBV4-3 to TRBJ1-2, with a weak D call TRBD1 (5 bases). With 0 bases removed from V and 8 bases from J, the gap between germline ends came to 13 bases. The CDR3 runs 14 residues. From germline, CDR1 is LGHNA and CDR2 YSLEER. The CDR3 DNA sequence: TGCGCCAGCAGCCAAGAAAGGCGGGGCCGGGGCTACACCTTC. Translation: CASSQERRGRGYTF.

The V call is TRBV5-1, the J call TRBJ2-3; TRBD2 agrees at 14 bases. The CDR3 runs to 15 residues. V shed 3 bases, J shed 3 bases, and the junction held 0 bases outside the gene matches. The germline gives CDR1 SGHRS, CDR2 YFSETQ. CDR3 sequence reads: CASSWTSGGTDTQYF. CDR3 coding DNA: TGCGCCAGCAGCTGGACTAGCGGGGGGACAGATACGCAGTATTTT.

This clone was seen a handful of times. J is TRBJ1-1 and V is TRBV10-3, with 7 bases that match TRBD1. Per the germline V gene, CDR1 is ENHRY and CDR2 is SYGVKD. V shed 4 bases, J shed 7 bases, and the junction held 12 bases outside the gene matches. The CDR3 runs 15 residues. CDR3 DNA: TGTGCCATCAGTGGCCACTCGAGGGGGCTTAATGAAGCTTTCTTT. It translates to CAISGHSRGLNEAFF.

This clone was seen more than once but under ten times. The chain employs TRBV4-2 and TRBJ1-1; 7 bases fit TRBD1. The CDR3 contains 16 residues. The germline CDR1 and CDR2 sequences are LGHNA and YNFKEQ. V was pared by 4 bases and J by 1 base, with 9 bases of the junction left unmatched. The CDR3 DNA reads as TGTGCCAGCAGCCGAGAGACAGGGTGGGAGAACACTGAAGCTTTCTTT. This translates into CASSRETGWENTEAFF.

The V call is TRBV29-1, the J call TRBJ1-1; perhaps TRBD1 as D (5 bases). The V gene's germline CDR1 is SQVTM and CDR2 ANQGSEA. The CDR3 is 10 residues long. Trimming took 6 bases from V and 7 from J, leaving 9 bases between them. CDR3 nucleotide sequence: TGCAGCGTCCGACAGAATGAAGCTTTCTTT. This gives the protein CSVRQNEAFF.

By frequency in the sample, this clone is medium-sized. V is TRBV6-6 and J is TRBJ1-1; D is unresolved. Germline V gene data show CDR1 as MNHNY and CDR2 as SVGAGI (reference sequence). V lost 5 bases and J 7 bases, leaving 11 bases between the germline ends. This CDR3 has 12 amino acids. The CDR3 is CASSQGPGEAFF. CDR3 nucleotides: TGTGCCAGCAGTCAAGGCCCGGGTGAAGCTTTCTTT.

This clone has more than one count but fewer than ten. V and J are TRBV7-2 and TRBJ1-5; D remains ambiguous. V lost 5 bases, J lost 3 bases, and 17 bases lay in between. Germline V gene sequence: CDR1 SGHTA, CDR2 FQGNSA. There are 16 residues in the CDR3. The CDR3 is CASSPPGAGPNQPQHF. For the CDR3, the DNA is TGTGCCAGCAGCCCCCCTGGTGCGGGTCCCAATCAGCCCCAGCATTTT.

The V and J genes are TRBV7-9 and TRBJ2-5, with D hard to call. The ends were cut back, 5 bases at V and 5 bases at J, with 15 bases in the middle. This CDR3 has 14 residues. Germline V gene sequence: CDR1 SEHNR, CDR2 FQNEAQ (reference sequence). This CDR3 is CASSRARDWETQYF. CDR3 in DNA: TGTGCCAGCAGCCGCGCGCGTGATTGGGAGACCCAGTACTTC.

J is TRBJ1-2 and V is TRBV7-2; D may be TRBD1 (6 bases). The CDR3 loop spans 18 amino acids. V shed 3 bases and J shed 3 bases, with 23 bases lying between them. Germline CDR1 and CDR2: SGHTA and FQGNSA. The DNA of the CDR3 is TGTGCCAGCAGCTTTCCGGGCAGGGGCGCTCTCGGGGACTATGGCTACACCTTC. Protein product: CASSFPGRGALGDYGYTF. Drawing the rest from reference TRBV7-2 and TRBJ1-2, the complete variable domain is GAGVSQSPSNKVTEKGKDVELRCDPISGHTALYWYRQSLGQGLEFLIYFQGNSAPDKSGLPSDRFSAERTGGSVSTLTIQRTQQEDSAVYLCASSFPGRGALGDYGYTFGSGTRLTVV.

With regard to this clone: A read error may account for a junction end that differs from germline. The genes are TRBV7-8 and TRBJ1-1; unclear D gene. This CDR3 has 12 amino acids. Germline V CDR1 and CDR2: SGHVS, FQNEAQ. The CDR3 DNA is TGTGCCAGCAGCTTACCCGGGATCATTCCTCTCTTT. It is translated as CASSLPGIIPLF.

J is TRBJ2-3 and V is TRBV7-2, with D perhaps TRBD1 (6 bases). The CDR3 covers 14 residues. Germline-derived CDR1 and CDR2 are SGHTA and FQGNSA. Trimming shortened V by 0 bases and J by 5 bases, and 9 bases separated the two germline ends. Here the CDR3 DNA reads TGTGCCAGCAGCTTAGCTTCCAGGGGAGATACGCAGTATTTT. Amino acid sequence: CASSLASRGDTQYF.

This clone was detected only a few times. The chain links TRBV28 to TRBJ1-2; 10 positions match TRBD1. Germline V gene data show CDR1 as MDHEN and CDR2 as SYDVKM. After removal of 6 bases from V and 4 bases from J, the junction contained 8 bases not matched to a gene. The CDR3 spans 15 residues. Written as DNA, the CDR3 is TGTGCCAGCAGGACACCGGGACAGGGGATCTATGGCTACACCTTC. It codes for CASRTPGQGIYGYTF.

This clone was found a few times. The chain joins TRBV7-2 to TRBJ2-7; 7 bases align to TRBD2. The V and J ends lost 5 bases and 5 bases, in that order; junction bases with no gene match: 15. CDR1 and CDR2 (germline): SGHTA, FQGNSA. CDR3 length: 16 amino acids. The CDR3 reads CASSPVRLARPHEQYF. The CDR3 DNA reads as TGTGCCAGCAGCCCCGTCCGACTAGCCCGGCCTCACGAGCAGTACTTC.

This clone was counted only a few times. The chain couples TRBV4-2 to TRBJ1-2; 7 bases map to TRBD1. The CDR3 consists of 18 residues. J gave up 4 bases and V 0 bases, and 14 bases lay outside the gene matches. Germline V gene lookup returns CDR1 LGHNA and CDR2 YNFKEQ. CDR3 residues: CASSQDPGQAEFFYGYTF. The CDR3 DNA reads as TGTGCCAGCAGCCAAGATCCCGGACAGGCAGAATTCTTCTATGGCTACACCTTC.

At least ten counts were recorded for this clone. V is TRBV28 and J is TRBJ2-1, with TRBD1 identical over 7 bases. V was pared by 6 bases and J by 7 bases, with 6 bases of the junction left unmatched. Germline V lookup: CDR1 MDHEN, CDR2 SYDVKM. The CDR3 length is 13 residues. The CDR3, as DNA: TGTGCCAGCAGAGGGGGCGCATTTAATGAGCAGTTCTTC. Translating it yields CASRGGAFNEQFF.

The rearrangement joins TRBV29-1 to TRBJ2-6, with unresolved D. The V end was cut by 4 bases, the J end by 0 bases, with 4 bases between. This CDR3 has 13 residues. The germline V gene encodes CDR1 SQVTM and CDR2 ANQGSEA. CDR3 protein: CSVALSGANVLTF. The CDR3 nucleotides are TGCAGCGTTGCCCTCTCTGGGGCCAACGTCCTGACTTTC. Supplemented by reference TRBV29-1 and TRBJ2-6, the full variable domain reads SAVISQKPSRDICQRGTSLTIQCQVDSQVTMMFWYRQQPGQSLTLIATANQGSEATYESGFVIDKFPISRPNLTFSTLTVSNMSPEDSSIYLCSVALSGANVLTFGAGSRLTVL.

The chain links TRBV6-5 to TRBJ2-2, with 8 bases matching TRBD1. V shed 0 bases, J shed 8 bases, and the junction held 5 bases outside the gene matches. In germline, CDR1 is MNHEY, CDR2 SVGAGI. This CDR3 has 15 amino acids. In nucleotides, the CDR3 is TGTGCCAGCAGTTACTCCCAGGGGGCCGGAGGGGAGCTGTTTTTT. Protein: CASSYSQGAGGELFF.

This clone was recorded only once. The chain employs TRBV7-3 and TRBJ1-1, with D possibly TRBD1 on 6 matching bases. Trimming took off 2 bases at V and 8 bases at J, with 12 bases between the two ends. This CDR3 contains 13 residues. Germline V CDR1 and CDR2: SGHTA, FQGTGA. CDR3 bases: TGTGCCAGCAGCTTACAAACAGGGTTGGAAGCTTTCTTT. This gives the protein CASSLQTGLEAFF.